Each of the 18 T cell receptor beta chains below was sequenced from the same sample in a study of T cell responses to AZD1222 COVID-19 vaccine. The repertoire was sequenced with immunoSEQ multiplex PCR; TCRdb's copy has only in-frame clones and lacks some. The table has under 120,000 clones, around 94% seen once. The sample in question was peripheral blood, obtained on day 0 of AZD1222 vaccination. The receptors were gathered from an adult in good health.

The genes are TRBV15 and TRBJ2-5; 11 bases fit TRBD1. The germline V gene has CDR1 LNHNV and CDR2 YYDKDF (reference sequence). V lost 0 bases and J lost 4; bases outside the gene matches: 4. The CDR3 length is 16 residues. CDR3 DNA: TGTGCCACCAGCAGAGATGGCGGGACAGGGGGAGAGACCCAGTACTTC. It codes for CATSRDGGTGGETQYF.

The chain employs TRBV28 and TRBJ1-5; D uncertain. The ends were cut back, 6 bases at V and 0 bases at J, with 12 bases in the middle. CDR3 length: 15 residues. Per the germline V gene, CDR1 is MDHEN and CDR2 is SYDVKM. The chain's CDR3 is CASSQVDRSNQPQHF. DNA for the CDR3: TGTGCCAGCAGCCAAGTTGACCGTAGCAATCAGCCCCAGCATTTT.

This chain connects TRBV12-3 or TRBV12-4 to TRBJ1-1; 8 nucleotides align to TRBD1. CDR3 length: 13 amino acids. V lost 3 bases, J lost 9 bases, and 6 bases stayed unmatched. The CDR3 loop reads CASSFNGQGQAFF. The CDR3 coding sequence is TGTGCCAGCAGTTTCAATGGACAGGGCCAAGCTTTCTTT.

J is TRBJ1-1 and V is TRBV29-1; tentative D call: TRBD1 (5 bases). The CDR3 has 13 amino acids. Germline V gives CDR1 SQVTM, CDR2 ANQGSEA. V was clipped by 7 bases and J by 2 bases, with 14 bases between them. The CDR3 spells CSAGWWGNTEAFF. DNA for the CDR3: TGCAGCGCTGGATGGTGGGGCAACACTGAAGCTTTCTTT.

This clone was detected once. V gene TRBV7-9 combines with J gene TRBJ2-5; D not certain. V dropped 1 base and J dropped 4 bases, with 4 bases sitting between them. Germline loops: CDR1 SEHNR, CDR2 FQNEAQ (reference sequence). CDR3 size: 12 residues. CDR3 DNA sequence: TGTGCCAGCAGCTTAGGGACAGAGACCCAGTACTTC. Its protein product is CASSLGTETQYF.

J is TRBJ1-2 and V is TRBV12-3 or TRBV12-4; D unresolved. V was shortened by 5 bases and J by 8 bases, with 9 bases between the two germline ends. The CDR3 runs 11 residues. For the CDR3, the DNA is TGTGCCAGCAGTCAAACCACGGGCTACACCTTC. Protein sequence: CASSQTTGYTF.

The CDR3 DNA reads as TGTGCCAGCAGATCTACAAGGGGCTCTGGGGCCAACGTCCTGACTTTC. Amino acid sequence: CASRSTRGSGANVLTF. This chain uses TRBV7-9 with TRBJ2-6; D may be TRBD1 (5 bases). The germline V gene encodes CDR1 SEHNR and CDR2 FQNEAQ (reference sequence). CDR3 length equals 16 residues. With 6 bases removed from V and 0 bases from J, the gap between germline ends came to 12 bases.

This chain links TRBV6-5 with TRBJ1-2, with 7 nucleotides matching TRBD1. V dropped 5 bases and J dropped 2; count of bases not matched to a gene: 5. The CDR3 contains 14 residues. The germline CDR1 and CDR2 sequences are MNHEY and SVGAGI. The CDR3 loop is CASSRVTGNYGYTF. The CDR3 coding sequence is TGTGCCAGCAGTCGTGTGACAGGGAACTATGGCTACACCTTC.

CDR3 residues: CASSFLTGRANNEQFF. The CDR3, as DNA: TGTGCCAGCAGTTTCCTGACGGGGCGGGCCAACAATGAGCAGTTCTTC. V gene TRBV6-2 or TRBV6-3 combines with J gene TRBJ2-1; either TRBD1 or TRBD2 may fit D (5 bases each). The CDR3 has 16 amino acids. CDR1 MNHEY and CDR2 SVGEGT come from the germline V gene. V was trimmed by 4 bases and J by 5 bases, leaving 18 bases between them.

The V and J genes are TRBV19 and TRBJ1-1; D gene unclear. The CDR3 extends over 11 amino acids. The V gene's germline CDR1 is LNHDA and CDR2 SQIVND (reference sequence). V was shortened by 6 bases and J by 4 bases, with 6 bases between the two germline ends. The CDR3 protein is CASRRGTEAFF. DNA of the CDR3: TGTGCCAGTAGACGTGGCACTGAAGCTTTCTTT.

This chain links TRBV10-3 with TRBJ2-7, with D possibly TRBD1 on 5 matching bases. CDR1 and CDR2 from the germline V gene are ENHRY and SYGVKD. This CDR3 spans 12 amino acids. The V gene lost 1 base and the J gene lost 6 bases, with 7 bases spanning the gap. CDR3 amino acids: CAISELRGEQYF. The CDR3 DNA reads TGTGCCATCAGTGAGTTAAGGGGCGAGCAGTACTTC.

V and J are TRBV28 and TRBJ1-2; D remains unclear. The length of the CDR3 is 12 residues. V was shortened by 5 bases and J by 4 bases, with 8 bases between the two germline ends. The V gene's germline CDR1 is MDHEN and CDR2 SYDVKM. CDR3 DNA: TGTGCCAGCAGTCAAGACGCCTATGGCTACACCTTC. Protein sequence: CASSQDAYGYTF.

The chain combines TRBV5-1 with TRBJ1-2, with 7 bases matching TRBD1. The CDR3 totals 14 residues. The V gene end was trimmed by 3 bases and the J gene end by 1 base; junction bases not matched to a gene: 3. Germline V gene sequence: CDR1 SGHRS, CDR2 YFSETQ. The CDR3 region has the DNA TGCGCCAGCAGCTGGGGGACAGTTAACTATGGCTACACCTTC. It is translated as CASSWGTVNYGYTF.

The rearrangement joins TRBV4-2 to TRBJ1-1; 7 positions match TRBD1. Losses at the gene ends were 2 bases for V and 7 bases for J; bases not matched to a gene: 7. This CDR3 region has 14 residues. The germline V gene encodes CDR1 LGHNA and CDR2 YNFKEQ. This chain's CDR3 is CASSQKGTDHEAFF. The CDR3 DNA follows: TGTGCCAGCAGCCAAAAGGGGACAGACCATGAAGCTTTCTTT.

J is TRBJ1-4 and V is TRBV5-1; no clear D. The CDR3 is 13 residues long. Deletions cut 5 bases from V and 7 bases from J, with 12 bases between. Germline loops: CDR1 SGHRS, CDR2 YFSETQ. This CDR3 is CASRLSVTEKLFF. CDR3 bases: TGCGCCAGCAGGTTGTCGGTAACTGAAAAACTGTTTTTT.

The rearrangement joins TRBV24-1 to TRBJ1-5; D is possibly TRBD1 (5 bases). Germline assignment: CDR1 KGHDR and CDR2 SFDVKD. The length of the CDR3 is 15 residues. Trimming took off 2 bases at V and 2 bases at J, with 9 bases between the two ends. The CDR3 reads CATSDSSRGNQPQHF. CDR3 bases: TGTGCCACCAGTGATTCGTCCAGGGGCAATCAGCCCCAGCATTTT.

The chain couples TRBV5-1 to TRBJ1-4; no firm D call. Trimming pared 3 bases from V and 0 bases from J, leaving 12 bases between. This CDR3 is built from 16 residues. Germline-derived CDR1 and CDR2 are SGHRS and YFSETQ. The CDR3 nucleotides are TGCGCCAGCAGCTCATCTACAGCCTCAACTAATGAAAAACTGTTTTTT. Translating it yields CASSSSTASTNEKLFF. The full variable domain, completed using reference TRBV5-1 and TRBJ1-4, is KAGVTQTPRYLIKTRGQQVTLSCSPISGHRSVSWYQQTPGQGLQFLFEYFSETQRNKGNFPGRFSGRQFSNSRSEMNVSTLELGDSALYLCASSSSTASTNEKLFFGSGTQLSVL.

This chain uses TRBV18 with TRBJ2-7; no firm D call. The ends were cut back, 4 bases at V and 2 bases at J, with 18 bases in the middle. The CDR3 totals 16 residues. In germline, CDR1 is KGHSH, CDR2 LQKENI. CDR3 coding DNA: TGTGCCAGCTCACTTTTAGGGCAGACTTATACCTACGAGCAGTACTTC. It codes for CASSLLGQTYTYEQYF.